The 6 T cell receptor beta chains presented below share a single source sample, sequenced in a study of OX40 agonist ivuxolimab in advanced cancers. Only in-frame clones appear in the TCRdb table, and some are missing; sequencing was by immunoSEQ multiplex PCR. The table records around 66,000 clones, roughly 87% of them present only once. The sequencing here drew on CD4+ or CD8+ T cells sorted from blood, taken in a trial of the OX40 agonist ivuxolimab. Source of these receptors: an adult with an advanced solid tumor such as melanoma, head and neck, liver or kidney cancer.

The chain links TRBV7-2 to TRBJ2-1; D is uncertain. Germline assignment: CDR1 SGHTA and CDR2 FQGNSA. Trimming took off 6 bases at V and 4 bases at J, with 13 bases between the two ends. CDR3 length equals 14 residues. The CDR3 bases are TGTGCCAGCAGACCGAGGCAGACTTACAATGAGCAGTTCTTC. It codes for CASRPRQTYNEQFF.

V and J are TRBV27 and TRBJ2-3, with TRBD2 matching over 9 bases. J lost 2 bases, V lost 3 bases, and 12 bases had no gene match. This CDR3 comprises 18 residues. In germline, CDR1 is MNHEY, CDR2 SMNVEV (reference sequence). CDR3 in amino acids: CASSLGRLAGGTTDTQYF. The CDR3 DNA reads as TGTGCCAGCAGTTTGGGGCGACTTGCGGGAGGGACCACAGATACGCAGTATTTT.

V usage is TRBV7-6 and J usage is TRBJ2-6; D unresolved. The CDR3 is made up of 16 amino acids. Germline CDR1 is SGHVS and CDR2 is FNYEAQ. Trimming took 5 bases from V and 2 from J, leaving 13 bases between them. Here the CDR3 reads CASSPDRKAGANVLTF. CDR3 DNA: TGTGCCAGCAGCCCGGATAGGAAGGCTGGGGCCAACGTCCTGACTTTC.

V gene TRBV4-1 combines with J gene TRBJ1-1, with TRBD1 identical over 7 bases. Germline trimming cut 5 bases from V and 1 base from J; bases unmatched to any gene: 13. Germline V lookup: CDR1 MGHRA, CDR2 YSYEKL. The CDR3 is 17 residues long. The CDR3 nucleotides read TGCGCCAGCAGCTTCGAAATCCGACAGGGACAGAACACTGAAGCTTTCTTT. Amino acid sequence: CASSFEIRQGQNTEAFF.

The V gene is TRBV28, the J gene TRBJ1-2; D gene uncertain. V was trimmed by 4 bases and J by 4 bases, leaving 7 bases between them. The CDR3 length is 12 residues. CDR1 is MDHEN, CDR2 SYDVKM, per germline. CDR3 DNA: TGTGCCAGCAGTTCGGCCGCCTATGGCTACACCTTC. Amino acid sequence: CASSSAAYGYTF.

The chain employs TRBV7-2 and TRBJ2-5; 10 bases fit TRBD2. Looked up from germline, CDR1 is SGHTA and CDR2 is FQGNSA. V lost 3 bases, J lost 5 bases, and 6 bases stayed unmatched. CDR3 length: 15 amino acids. Here the CDR3 DNA reads TGTGCCAGCAGCTTCCCAGCGGGAGGGGCGGAGACCCAGTACTTC. Its translation is CASSFPAGGAETQYF.